This TCR beta chain is drawn from a study of blood T cells in healthy people across ages. Whole-study context: Researchers report that template switching captured about one barcoded beta molecule per two T cells.

This clonotype was observed a few times. Its target is unknown. Sample-barcoded 5' priming and a J-beta primer mix drove a second PCR of roughly 7 to 11 cycles. TCRdb fed the 5' RACE reads into MiXCR, producing one record per CDR3 protein. The sample holds roughly 730,000 distinct CDR3 sequences, roughly 56% seen once. Findings of the study overall: In older individuals, TCR beta diversity per million T cells was lower, falling roughly linearly with age. Strong correlation existed between TCR beta diversity and naive T cell percentage.

CDR3 length: 16 residues. The junction had 7 bases not matched to a gene; V was cut back by 1 base and J by 5 bases. This TCR derives from a middle-aged man in good health. Sequencing input: blood. The chain carries TRBV12-3 or TRBV12-4 and TRBJ1-4; 7 bases match TRBD1. In DNA, the CDR3 is TGTGCCAGCAGTTTAGAGAGTGGGACAGTAAATGAAAAACTGTTTTTT. This gives the protein CASSLESGTVNEKLFF.